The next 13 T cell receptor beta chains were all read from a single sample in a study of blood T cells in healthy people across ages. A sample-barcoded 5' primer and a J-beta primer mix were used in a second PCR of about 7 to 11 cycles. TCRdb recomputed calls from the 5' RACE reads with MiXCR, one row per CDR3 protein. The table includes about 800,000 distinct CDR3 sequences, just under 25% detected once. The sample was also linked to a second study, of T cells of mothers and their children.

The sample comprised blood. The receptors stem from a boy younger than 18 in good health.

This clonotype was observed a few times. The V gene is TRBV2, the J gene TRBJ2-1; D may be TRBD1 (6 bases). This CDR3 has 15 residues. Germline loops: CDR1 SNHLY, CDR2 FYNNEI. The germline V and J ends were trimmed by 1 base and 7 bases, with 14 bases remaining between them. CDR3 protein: CASSEVWGRINEQFF. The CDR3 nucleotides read TGTGCCAGCAGTGAAGTTTGGGGGCGTATTAATGAGCAGTTCTTC.

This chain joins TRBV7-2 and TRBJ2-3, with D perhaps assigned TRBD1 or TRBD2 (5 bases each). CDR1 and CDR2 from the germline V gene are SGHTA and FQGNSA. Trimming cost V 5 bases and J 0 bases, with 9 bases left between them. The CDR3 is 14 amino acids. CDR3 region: CASSGTDSTDTQYF. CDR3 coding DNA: TGTGCCAGCAGCGGGACGGATAGCACAGATACGCAGTATTTT.

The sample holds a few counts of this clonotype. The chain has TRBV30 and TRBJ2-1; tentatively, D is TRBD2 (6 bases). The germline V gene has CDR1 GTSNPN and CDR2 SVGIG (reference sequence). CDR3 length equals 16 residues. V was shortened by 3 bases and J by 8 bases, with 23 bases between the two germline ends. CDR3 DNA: TGTGCCTGGAGAGCAACCCAATGGGGGGAAGGCTATGAGCAGTTCTTC. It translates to CAWRATQWGEGYEQFF.

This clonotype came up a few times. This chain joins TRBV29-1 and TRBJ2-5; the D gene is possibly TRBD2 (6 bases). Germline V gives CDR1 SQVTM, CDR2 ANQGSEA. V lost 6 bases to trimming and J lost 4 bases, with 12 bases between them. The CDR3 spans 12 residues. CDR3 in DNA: TGCAGCGTCGCTAGCGTAATAGAGACCCAGTACTTC. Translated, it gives CSVASVIETQYF. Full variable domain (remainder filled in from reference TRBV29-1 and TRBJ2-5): SAVISQKPSRDICQRGTSLTIQCQVDSQVTMMFWYRQQPGQSLTLIATANQGSEATYESGFVIDKFPISRPNLTFSTLTVSNMSPEDSSIYLCSVASVIETQYFGPGTRLLVL.

The chain's CDR3 is CASSLRGIGGNTIYF. The CDR3 DNA sequence: TGTGCCAGCAGTTTAAGGGGTATAGGTGGAAACACCATATATTTT. This chain links TRBV28 with TRBJ1-3, with TRBD1 as a possible D gene (5 bases). The CDR3 is 15 residues long. Germline CDR1 and CDR2: MDHEN and SYDVKM. V shed 2 bases and J shed 3 bases, with 11 bases lying between them.

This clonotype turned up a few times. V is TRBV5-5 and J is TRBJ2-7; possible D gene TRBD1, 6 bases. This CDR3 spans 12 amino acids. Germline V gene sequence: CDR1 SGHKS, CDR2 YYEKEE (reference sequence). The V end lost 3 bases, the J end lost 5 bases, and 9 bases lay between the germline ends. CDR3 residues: CASSWGLNEQYF. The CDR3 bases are TGTGCCAGCAGCTGGGGGCTGAACGAGCAGTACTTC.

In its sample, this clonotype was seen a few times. The CDR3 nucleotides read TGTGCCAGCATATTTAACACTGAAGCTTTCTTT. This sequence encodes CASIFNTEAFF. V is TRBV6-6 and J is TRBJ1-1; D unclear. V was trimmed by 7 bases and J by 2 bases, leaving 5 bases between them. Per the germline V gene, CDR1 is MNHNY and CDR2 is SVGAGI (reference sequence). The CDR3 spans 11 residues.

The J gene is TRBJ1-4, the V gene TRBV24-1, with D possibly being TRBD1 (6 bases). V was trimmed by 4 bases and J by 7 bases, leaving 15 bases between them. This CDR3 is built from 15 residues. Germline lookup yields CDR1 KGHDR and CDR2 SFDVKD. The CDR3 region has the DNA TGTGCCACCAGTGACCGGGACACCCTGGGTGAAAAACTGTTTTTT. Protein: CATSDRDTLGEKLFF.

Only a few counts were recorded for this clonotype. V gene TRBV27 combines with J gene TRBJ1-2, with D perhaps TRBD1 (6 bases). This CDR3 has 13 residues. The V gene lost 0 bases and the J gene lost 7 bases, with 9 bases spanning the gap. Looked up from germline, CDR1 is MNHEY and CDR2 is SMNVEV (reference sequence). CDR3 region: CASSLSQTGGYTF. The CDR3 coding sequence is TGTGCCAGCAGTTTATCGCAGACAGGTGGCTACACCTTC.

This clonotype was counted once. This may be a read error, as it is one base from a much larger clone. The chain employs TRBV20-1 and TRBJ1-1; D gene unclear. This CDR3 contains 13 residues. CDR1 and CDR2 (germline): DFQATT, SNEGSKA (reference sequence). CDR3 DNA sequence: TGCAGTGCTAGAGTACTGGGGAACACTGAAGTTTTCTTT. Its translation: CSARVLGNTEVFF.

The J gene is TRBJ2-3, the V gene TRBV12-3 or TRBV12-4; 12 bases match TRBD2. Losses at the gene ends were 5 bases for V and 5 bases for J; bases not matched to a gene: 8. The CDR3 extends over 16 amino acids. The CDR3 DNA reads TGTGCCAGCAGTGCTAGCGGGGGGGGCTCTCTAGATACGCAGTATTTT. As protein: CASSASGGGSLDTQYF.

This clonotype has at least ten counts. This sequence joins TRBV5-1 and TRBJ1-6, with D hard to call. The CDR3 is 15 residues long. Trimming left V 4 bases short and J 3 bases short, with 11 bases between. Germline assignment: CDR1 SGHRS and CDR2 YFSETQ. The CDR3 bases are TGCGCCAGCAGCCCTACCGGAAACTATAATTCACCCCTCCACTTT. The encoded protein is CASSPTGNYNSPLHF.

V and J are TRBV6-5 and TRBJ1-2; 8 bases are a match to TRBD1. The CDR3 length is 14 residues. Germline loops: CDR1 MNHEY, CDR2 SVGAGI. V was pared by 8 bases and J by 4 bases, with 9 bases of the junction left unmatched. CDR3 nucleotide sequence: TGTGCCAGCGACAGGGGCGACGGTGCCTATGGCTACACCTTC. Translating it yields CASDRGDGAYGYTF.